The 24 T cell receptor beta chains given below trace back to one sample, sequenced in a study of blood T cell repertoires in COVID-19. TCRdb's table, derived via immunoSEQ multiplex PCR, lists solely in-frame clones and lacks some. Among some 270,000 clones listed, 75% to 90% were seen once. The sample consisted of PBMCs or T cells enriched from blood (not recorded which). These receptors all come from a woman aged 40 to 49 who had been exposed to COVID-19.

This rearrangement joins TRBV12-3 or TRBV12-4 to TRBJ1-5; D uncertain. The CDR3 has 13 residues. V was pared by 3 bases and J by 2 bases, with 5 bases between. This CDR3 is CASSFGGNQPQHF. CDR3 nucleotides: TGTGCCAGCAGTTTCGGGGGCAATCAGCCCCAGCATTTT.

CDR3 bases: TGTGCCAGCAGTTCGGGGGATCCCCAGCATTTT. This translates into CASSSGDPQHF. The chain employs TRBV28 and TRBJ1-5; D is perhaps TRBD1 (5 bases). The germline gives CDR1 MDHEN, CDR2 SYDVKM. This CDR3 is built from 11 residues. Trimming removed 4 bases at V and 10 bases at J, with 8 bases between.

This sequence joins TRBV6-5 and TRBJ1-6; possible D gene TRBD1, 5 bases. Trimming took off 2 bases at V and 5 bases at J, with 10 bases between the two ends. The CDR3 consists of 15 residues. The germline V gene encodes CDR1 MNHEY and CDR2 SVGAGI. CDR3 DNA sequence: TGTGCCAGCAGTTACCGACAGATGGATAATTCACCCCTCCACTTT. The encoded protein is CASSYRQMDNSPLHF.

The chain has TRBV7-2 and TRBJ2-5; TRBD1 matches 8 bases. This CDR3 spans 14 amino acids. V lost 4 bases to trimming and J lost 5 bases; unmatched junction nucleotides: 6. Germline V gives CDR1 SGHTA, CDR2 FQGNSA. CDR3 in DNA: TGTGCCAGCAGCTCACGGACAGGGTCTGAGACCCAGTACTTC. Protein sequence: CASSSRTGSETQYF.

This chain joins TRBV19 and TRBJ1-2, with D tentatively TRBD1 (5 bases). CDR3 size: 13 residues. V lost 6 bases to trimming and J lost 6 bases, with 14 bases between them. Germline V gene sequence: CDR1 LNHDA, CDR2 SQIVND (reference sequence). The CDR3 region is CASRRPGGDGYTF. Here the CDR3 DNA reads TGTGCCAGTAGGAGACCTGGGGGGGATGGCTACACCTTC.

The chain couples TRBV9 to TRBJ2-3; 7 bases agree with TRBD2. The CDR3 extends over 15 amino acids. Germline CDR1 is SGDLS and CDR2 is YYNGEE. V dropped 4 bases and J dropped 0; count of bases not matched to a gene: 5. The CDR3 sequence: CASSPGLVSTDTQYF. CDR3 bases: TGTGCCAGCAGCCCCGGACTAGTTAGCACAGATACGCAGTATTTT.

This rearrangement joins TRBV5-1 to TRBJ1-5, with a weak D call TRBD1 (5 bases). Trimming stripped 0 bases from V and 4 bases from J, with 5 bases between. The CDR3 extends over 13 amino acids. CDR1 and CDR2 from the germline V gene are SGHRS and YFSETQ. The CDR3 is CASSLGQNQPQHF. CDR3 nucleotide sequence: TGCGCCAGCAGCTTGGGACAGAATCAGCCCCAGCATTTT.

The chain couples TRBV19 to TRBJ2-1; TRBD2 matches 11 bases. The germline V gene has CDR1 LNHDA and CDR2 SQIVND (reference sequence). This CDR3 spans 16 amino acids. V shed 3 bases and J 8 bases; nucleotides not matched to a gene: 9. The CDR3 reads CASSISSGGFLDEQFF. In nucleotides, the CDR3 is TGTGCCAGTAGTATTTCTAGCGGGGGGTTCCTCGATGAGCAGTTCTTC.

CDR3 in DNA: TGTGCCAGCAGCGCTTGGGACAGGGGACAGCCCCAGCATTTT. This sequence encodes CASSAWDRGQPQHF. The chain uses TRBV9 and TRBJ1-5; 10 bases match TRBD1. This CDR3 contains 14 residues. Germline CDR1 and CDR2: SGDLS and YYNGEE. V gave up 3 bases and J gave up 7 bases; unmatched junction bases: 4.

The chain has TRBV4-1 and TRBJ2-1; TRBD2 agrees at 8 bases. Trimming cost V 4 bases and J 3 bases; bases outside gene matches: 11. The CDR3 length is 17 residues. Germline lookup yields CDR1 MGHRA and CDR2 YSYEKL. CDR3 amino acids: CASSPGSGGRNYNEQFF. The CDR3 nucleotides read TGCGCCAGCAGCCCGGGAAGCGGGGGTCGTAACTACAATGAGCAGTTCTTC.

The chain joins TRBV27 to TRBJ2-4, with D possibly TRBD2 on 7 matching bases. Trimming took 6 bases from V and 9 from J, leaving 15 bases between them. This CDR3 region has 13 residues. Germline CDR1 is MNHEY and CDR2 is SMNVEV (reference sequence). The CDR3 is CASRNKGGGIQYF. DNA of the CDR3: TGTGCCAGCAGAAATAAGGGGGGGGGCATTCAGTACTTC.

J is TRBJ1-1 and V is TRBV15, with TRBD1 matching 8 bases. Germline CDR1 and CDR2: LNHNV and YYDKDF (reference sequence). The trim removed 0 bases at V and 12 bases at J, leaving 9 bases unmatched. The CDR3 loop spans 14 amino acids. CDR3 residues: CATSRDRGGQGTFF. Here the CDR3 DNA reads TGTGCCACCAGCAGAGATCGCGGCGGACAGGGAACTTTCTTT.

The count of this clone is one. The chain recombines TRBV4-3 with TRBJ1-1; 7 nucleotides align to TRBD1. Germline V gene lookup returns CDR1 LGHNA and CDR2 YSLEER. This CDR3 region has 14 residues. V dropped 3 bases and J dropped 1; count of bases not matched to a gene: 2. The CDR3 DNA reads TGCGCCAGCAGCCACGACAGGGAGAACACTGAAGCTTTCTTT. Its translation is CASSHDRENTEAFF.

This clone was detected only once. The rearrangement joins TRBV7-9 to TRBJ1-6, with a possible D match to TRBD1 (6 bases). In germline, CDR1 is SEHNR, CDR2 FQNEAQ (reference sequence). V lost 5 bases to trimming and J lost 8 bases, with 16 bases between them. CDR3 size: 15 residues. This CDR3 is CASSNYRASDSPLHF. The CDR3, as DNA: TGTGCCAGCAGCAACTACAGGGCCAGTGATTCACCCCTCCACTTT.

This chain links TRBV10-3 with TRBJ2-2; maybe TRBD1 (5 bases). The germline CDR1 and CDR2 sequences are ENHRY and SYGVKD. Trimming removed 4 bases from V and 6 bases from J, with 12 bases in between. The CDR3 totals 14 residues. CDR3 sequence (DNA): TGTGCCATCAGTGGTCAAGGGGTAGCCGGGGAGCTGTTTTTT. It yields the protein CAISGQGVAGELFF.

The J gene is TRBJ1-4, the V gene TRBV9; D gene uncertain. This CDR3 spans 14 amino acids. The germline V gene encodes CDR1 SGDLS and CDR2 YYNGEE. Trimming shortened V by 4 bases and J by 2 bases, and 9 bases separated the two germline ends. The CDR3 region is CASSWGVTNEKLFF. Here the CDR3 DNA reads TGTGCCAGCAGCTGGGGAGTGACTAATGAAAAACTGTTTTTT.

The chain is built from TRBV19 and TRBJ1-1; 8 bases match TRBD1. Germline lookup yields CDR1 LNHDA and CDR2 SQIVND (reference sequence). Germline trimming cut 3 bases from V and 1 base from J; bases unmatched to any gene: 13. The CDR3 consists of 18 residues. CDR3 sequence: CASSMVSGGHTGNTEAFF. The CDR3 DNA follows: TGTGCCAGTAGTATGGTTTCAGGGGGCCACACCGGGAACACTGAAGCTTTCTTT. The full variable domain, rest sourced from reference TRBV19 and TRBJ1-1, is DGGITQSPKYLFRKEGQNVTLSCEQNLNHDAMYWYRQDPGQGLRLIYYSQIVNDFQKGDIAEGYSVSREKKESFPLTVTSAQKNPTAFYLCASSMVSGGHTGNTEAFFGQGTRLTVV.

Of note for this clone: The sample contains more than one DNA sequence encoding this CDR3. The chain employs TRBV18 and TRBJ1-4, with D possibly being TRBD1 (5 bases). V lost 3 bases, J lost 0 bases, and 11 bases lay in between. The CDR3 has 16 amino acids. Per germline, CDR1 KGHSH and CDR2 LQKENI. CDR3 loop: CASSPQGPATNEKLFF. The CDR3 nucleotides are TGTGCCAGCTCACCCCAGGGTCCCGCAACTAATGAAAAACTGTTTTTT.

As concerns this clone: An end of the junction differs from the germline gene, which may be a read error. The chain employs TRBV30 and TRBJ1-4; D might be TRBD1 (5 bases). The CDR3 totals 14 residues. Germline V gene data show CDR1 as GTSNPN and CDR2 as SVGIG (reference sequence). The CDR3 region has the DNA TGTGCCCGGAGACTGACGGGACTGACTGAAAAACTGTTTTTT. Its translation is CARRLTGLTEKLFF.

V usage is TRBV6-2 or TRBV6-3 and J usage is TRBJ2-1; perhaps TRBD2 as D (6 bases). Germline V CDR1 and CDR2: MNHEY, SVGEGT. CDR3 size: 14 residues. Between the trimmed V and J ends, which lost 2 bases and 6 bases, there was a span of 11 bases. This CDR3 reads CASSYLTSLNEQFF. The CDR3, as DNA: TGTGCCAGCAGTTACCTTACTAGCCTCAATGAGCAGTTCTTC.

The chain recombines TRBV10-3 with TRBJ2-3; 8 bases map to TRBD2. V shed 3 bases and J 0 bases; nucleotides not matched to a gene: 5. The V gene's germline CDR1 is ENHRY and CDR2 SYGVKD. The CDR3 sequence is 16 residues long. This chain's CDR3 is CAISDKLAVSTDTQYF. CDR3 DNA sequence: TGTGCCATCAGTGACAAACTAGCGGTTAGCACAGATACGCAGTATTTT.

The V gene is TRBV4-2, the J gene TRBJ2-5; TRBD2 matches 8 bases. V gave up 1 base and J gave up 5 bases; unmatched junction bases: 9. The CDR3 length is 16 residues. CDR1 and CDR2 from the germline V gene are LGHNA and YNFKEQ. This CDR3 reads CASSQGEAGGSETQYF. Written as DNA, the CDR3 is TGTGCCAGCAGCCAAGGGGAGGCGGGGGGCTCCGAGACCCAGTACTTC.

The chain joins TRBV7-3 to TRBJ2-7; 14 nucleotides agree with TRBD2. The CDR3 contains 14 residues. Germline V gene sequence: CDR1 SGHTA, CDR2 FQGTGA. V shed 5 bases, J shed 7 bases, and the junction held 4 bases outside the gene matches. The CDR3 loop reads CASSVTSGGAEQYF. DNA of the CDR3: TGTGCCAGCAGCGTGACTAGCGGGGGGGCTGAGCAGTACTTC.

The CDR3 DNA sequence: TGTGCCAGCAGATCGAGGAACACTGAAGCTTTCTTT. As protein: CASRSRNTEAFF. The rearrangement uses TRBV6-5 and TRBJ1-1; D is ambiguous. The V end lost 6 bases, the J end lost 1 base, and 6 bases lay between the germline ends. The germline CDR1 and CDR2 sequences are MNHEY and SVGAGI. This CDR3 is built from 12 residues.